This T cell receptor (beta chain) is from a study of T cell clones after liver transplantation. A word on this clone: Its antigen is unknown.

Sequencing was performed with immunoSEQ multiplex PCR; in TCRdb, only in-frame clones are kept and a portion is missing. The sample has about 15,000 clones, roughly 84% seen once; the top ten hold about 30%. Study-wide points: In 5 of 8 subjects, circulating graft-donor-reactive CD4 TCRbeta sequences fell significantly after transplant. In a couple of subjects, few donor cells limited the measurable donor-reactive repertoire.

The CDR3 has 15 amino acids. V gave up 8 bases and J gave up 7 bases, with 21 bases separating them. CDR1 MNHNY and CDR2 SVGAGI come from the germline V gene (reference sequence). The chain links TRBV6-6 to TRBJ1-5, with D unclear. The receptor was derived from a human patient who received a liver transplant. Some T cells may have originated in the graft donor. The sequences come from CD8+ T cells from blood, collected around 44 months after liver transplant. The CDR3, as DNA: TGTGCCAGCTCCTCCCTTCTTGATCTAGGCCAGCCCCAGCATTTT. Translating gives CASSSLLDLGQPQHF.